These 28 T cell receptor beta chains came from one sample sequenced in a study of blood T cell repertoires in COVID-19. The assay was immunoSEQ multiplex PCR, and TCRdb's table has in-frame clones only and misses some. Of some 200,000 clones in the sample, roughly 80% are singletons; the top ten hold about 1.3%. The sequenced material came from PBMCs or T cells enriched from blood (not recorded which). The receptor source for this set is a woman aged 40 to 50 with acute COVID-19.

This chain connects TRBV28 to TRBJ1-4; TRBD1 matches at 7 bases. This CDR3 contains 14 residues. Germline CDR1 is MDHEN and CDR2 is SYDVKM. V was clipped by 6 bases and J by 5 bases; unmatched bases: 6. The CDR3: CASRFRGENEKLFF. In nucleotides, the CDR3 is TGTGCCAGCAGGTTCAGGGGGGAAAATGAAAAACTGTTTTTT.

The genes are TRBV5-3 and TRBJ1-2, with 10 positions matching TRBD1. TRBV5-3 is designated an ORF whose function remains uncertain. The ends lost 3 bases at V and 6 bases at J; junction bases unmatched: 17. CDR3 length: 18 amino acids. CDR3 sequence: CARSSRPGQGHWIDGYTF. The CDR3 DNA reads as TGTGCCAGAAGCTCAAGACCGGGACAGGGGCATTGGATCGATGGCTACACCTTC.

V and J are TRBV18 and TRBJ2-2; D perhaps matches TRBD1 (6 bases). The germline gives CDR1 KGHSH, CDR2 LQKENI. Between the trimmed V and J ends, which lost 0 bases and 4 bases, there was a span of 9 bases. This CDR3 region has 15 residues. The CDR3 DNA is TGTGCCAGCTCACCACCCAGGGGTGGCACCGGGGAGCTGTTTTTT. Its protein is CASSPPRGGTGELFF.

The V gene is TRBV6-5, the J gene TRBJ1-3; 7 bases align to TRBD1. The V gene's germline CDR1 is MNHEY and CDR2 SVGAGI. Trimming at V came to 6 bases and at J to 3 bases, leaving 5 bases not matched to a gene. The CDR3 spans 14 residues. In nucleotides, the CDR3 is TGTGCCAGCAGAAACAGGGGTTTTGGAAACACCATATATTTT. It encodes CASRNRGFGNTIYF.

This clone occurred a few times. V and J are TRBV6-6 and TRBJ2-7; 13 bases map to TRBD2. Germline CDR1 MNHNY, CDR2 SVGAGI (reference sequence). The CDR3 has 16 amino acids. J lost 6 bases, V lost 5 bases, and 10 bases had no gene match. The DNA of the CDR3 is TGTGCCAGCAGTCGAACGGGACTAGCGGGATCGGGCGAGCAGTACTTC. Translating it yields CASSRTGLAGSGEQYF.

The chain employs TRBV7-9 and TRBJ1-1; D is undetermined. The V and J ends lost 3 bases and 1 base respectively, with 9 bases between them. Per the germline V gene, CDR1 is SEHNR and CDR2 is FQNEAQ (reference sequence). The CDR3 has 14 amino acids. CDR3 nucleotides: TGTGCCAGCAGCTTTGTGGGCAGGAACACTGAAGCTTTCTTT. Its protein is CASSFVGRNTEAFF.

This clone appeared a single time. The genes are TRBV5-4 and TRBJ2-5, with no clear D. The CDR3 has 14 amino acids. The germline V and J ends were trimmed by 0 bases and 3 bases, with 9 bases remaining between them. Looked up from germline, CDR1 is SGHNT and CDR2 is YYREEE (reference sequence). Here the CDR3 reads CASSLAVEKETQYF. CDR3 DNA sequence: TGTGCCAGCAGCTTGGCGGTCGAGAAAGAGACCCAGTACTTC.

J is TRBJ2-3 and V is TRBV6-4, with 8 nucleotides matching TRBD1. Germline trimming cut 6 bases from V and 1 base from J; bases unmatched to any gene: 3. The germline V gene encodes CDR1 MRHNA and CDR2 SNTAGT. The CDR3 sequence is 14 residues long. The CDR3 sequence is CASRGQVRTDTQYF. In nucleotides, the CDR3 is TGTGCCAGCAGGGGACAGGTGCGCACAGATACGCAGTATTTT.

This clone showed up just once. The chain carries TRBV5-1 and TRBJ1-2; D is perhaps TRBD1 (6 bases). The V gene lost 4 bases and the J gene lost 4 bases, with 14 bases spanning the gap. The germline CDR1 and CDR2 sequences are SGHRS and YFSETQ. There are 14 residues in the CDR3. CDR3 in amino acids: CASSPGDAPYGYTF. The CDR3 bases are TGCGCCAGCAGCCCAGGGGACGCCCCCTATGGCTACACCTTC.

This clone was observed a handful of times. The chain employs TRBV2 and TRBJ1-2; 10 bases are shared with TRBD1. Trimming at V came to 8 bases and at J to 4 bases, leaving 7 bases not matched to a gene. Germline values: CDR1 SNHLY, CDR2 FYNNEI. CDR3 length: 14 amino acids. This CDR3 reads CASDTGTGVYGYTF. The CDR3 nucleotides read TGTGCCAGCGACACCGGGACAGGGGTCTATGGCTACACCTTC.

V gene TRBV11-2 combines with J gene TRBJ1-1; 7 bases agree with TRBD1. This CDR3 has 14 residues. Germline CDR1 is SGHAT and CDR2 is FQNNGV. With V trimmed by 5 bases and J by 11 bases, 14 bases remained unmatched. CDR3 nucleotide sequence: TGTGCCAGCAGCAAAGTGGACAGGCCCTCGTGGGCTTTCTTT. The encoded protein is CASSKVDRPSWAFF.

This chain joins TRBV28 and TRBJ2-4; perhaps TRBD1 as D (6 bases). Trimming left V 6 bases short and J 5 bases short, with 11 bases between. Germline V gives CDR1 MDHEN, CDR2 SYDVKM. The CDR3 length is 13 residues. The CDR3 is CASRQGTENIQYF. The CDR3 bases are TGTGCCAGCAGACAGGGAACTGAAAACATTCAGTACTTC. Full variable domain (missing parts from reference TRBV28 and TRBJ2-4): DVKVTQSSRYLVKRTGEKVFLECVQDMDHENMFWYRQDPGLGLRLIYFSYDVKMKEKGDIPEGYSVSREKKERFSLILESASTNQTSMYLCASRQGTENIQYFGAGTRLSVL.

This clone appeared once. This chain connects TRBV9 to TRBJ1-3; D is ambiguous. The germline V gene has CDR1 SGDLS and CDR2 YYNGEE. V lost 3 bases, J lost 9 bases, and 19 bases lay in between. The CDR3 loop spans 15 amino acids. The CDR3 sequence is CASSGSTAPGVTIYF. For the CDR3, the DNA is TGTGCCAGCAGCGGATCGACTGCGCCCGGGGTCACCATATATTTT.

The chain couples TRBV19 to TRBJ1-1; D call uncertain. The CDR3 is 11 residues long. The V gene lost 7 bases and the J gene lost 1 base, with 4 bases spanning the gap. Per the germline V gene, CDR1 is LNHDA and CDR2 is SQIVND (reference sequence). Here the CDR3 reads CASNKNTEAFF. The CDR3 DNA is TGTGCCAGTAATAAGAACACTGAAGCTTTCTTT.

The rearrangement uses TRBV28 and TRBJ1-5; 7 nucleotides align to TRBD1. V shed 5 bases, J shed 3 bases, and the junction held 13 bases outside the gene matches. CDR1 MDHEN and CDR2 SYDVKM come from the germline V gene. This CDR3 spans 17 amino acids. This CDR3 is CASSLRRGAVYNQPQHF. For the CDR3, the DNA is TGTGCCAGCAGTCTACGCAGGGGGGCCGTTTACAATCAGCCCCAGCATTTT.

The chain couples TRBV9 to TRBJ1-4; D gene unclear. CDR1 is SGDLS, CDR2 YYNGEE, per germline. CDR3 length: 14 amino acids. V lost 0 bases, J lost 3 bases, and 6 bases lay in between. Written as DNA, the CDR3 is TGTGCCAGCAGCGTAGGAGGGCCTAATGAAAAACTGTTTTTT. Protein product: CASSVGGPNEKLFF.

This rearrangement joins TRBV7-8 to TRBJ1-1; no clear D gene. CDR3 length: 13 amino acids. Germline assignment: CDR1 SGHVS and CDR2 FQNEAQ. The ends were cut back, 8 bases at V and 10 bases at J, with 20 bases in the middle. In DNA form, the CDR3 reads TGTGCCAGCTCGCCCGGAGGGAGGGTTTCAGCTTTCTTT. Encoded protein: CASSPGGRVSAFF.

This sequence joins TRBV5-1 and TRBJ2-1, with TRBD2 matching 11 bases. This CDR3 is built from 15 residues. Germline-derived CDR1 and CDR2 are SGHRS and YFSETQ. Trimming at V came to 6 bases and at J to 4 bases, leaving 6 bases not matched to a gene. DNA of the CDR3: TGCGCCAGCACCACCCGGACTAGCGGGTACAATGAGCAGTTCTTC. Translation gives CASTTRTSGYNEQFF.

V usage is TRBV23-1 and J usage is TRBJ1-1; D is ambiguous. TRBV23-1 is identified as an open reading frame with a role that is uncertain. With 6 bases removed from V and 6 bases from J, the gap between germline ends came to 8 bases. The CDR3 covers 11 residues. The CDR3 nucleotides are TGCGCCAGCAGGAGAAAAGCTGAAGCTTTCTTT. This sequence encodes CASRRKAEAFF.

The chain recombines TRBV29-1 with TRBJ1-5; unclear D gene. The germline V gene encodes CDR1 SQVTM and CDR2 ANQGSEA. V lost 0 bases and J lost 4, with 7 bases in between. This CDR3 comprises 13 residues. CDR3 nucleotide sequence: TGCAGCGTTGAAGACAGTCCGAATCAGCCCCAGCATTTT. Encoded protein: CSVEDSPNQPQHF. Complete variable domain (other parts from reference TRBV29-1 and TRBJ1-5): SAVISQKPSRDICQRGTSLTIQCQVDSQVTMMFWYRQQPGQSLTLIATANQGSEATYESGFVIDKFPISRPNLTFSTLTVSNMSPEDSSIYLCSVEDSPNQPQHFGDGTRLSIL.

A few counts support this clone. The chain couples TRBV2 to TRBJ1-5; 8 positions agree with TRBD1. Germline V gene sequence: CDR1 SNHLY, CDR2 FYNNEI. This CDR3 has 14 residues. The trim removed 5 bases at V and 4 bases at J, leaving 4 bases unmatched. In DNA, the CDR3 is TGTGCCAGCAGTCGGACAGGGTTAAATCAGCCCCAGCATTTT. This sequence encodes CASSRTGLNQPQHF.

This sequence joins TRBV19 and TRBJ2-7; 12 nucleotides align to TRBD2. V shed 3 bases and J 4 bases; nucleotides not matched to a gene: 10. CDR1 and CDR2 (germline): LNHDA, SQIVND (reference sequence). The CDR3 runs to 17 residues. The CDR3 region has the DNA TGTGCCAGTAGTATGTCTCCGGGACTAGCGGGTAGATACGAGCAGTACTTC. Protein: CASSMSPGLAGRYEQYF.

This clone was found once. The chain recombines TRBV2 with TRBJ2-7, with D tentatively TRBD1 (5 bases). V lost 8 bases and J 4 bases, leaving 12 bases between the germline ends. CDR3 length: 12 amino acids. The germline V gene encodes CDR1 SNHLY and CDR2 FYNNEI. CDR3 sequence (DNA): TGTGCCAGCCTACAGGACGGTTACGAGCAGTACTTC. Its translation is CASLQDGYEQYF. The variable domain in full, with the rest retrieved from reference TRBV2 and TRBJ2-7, is EPEVTQTPSHQVTQMGQEVILRCVPISNHLYFYWYRQILGQKVEFLVSFYNNEISEKSEIFDDQFSVERPDGSNFTLKIRSTKLEDSAMYFCASLQDGYEQYFGPGTRLTVT.

The rearrangement links TRBV28 to TRBJ2-7, with 8 bases matching TRBD1. Germline V gene sequence: CDR1 MDHEN, CDR2 SYDVKM. The ends lost 2 bases at V and 6 bases at J; junction bases unmatched: 9. The CDR3 loop spans 15 amino acids. The CDR3 DNA follows: TGTGCCAGCAGTTTAAATGGCAGGGGGCCCCTCGAGCAGTACTTC. Protein sequence: CASSLNGRGPLEQYF.

This clone was detected a few times. The same CDR3 arises from other DNA sequences in this sample as well. The V and J genes are TRBV4-3 and TRBJ2-1, with 11 bases aligning to TRBD2. V lost 1 base, J lost 6 bases, and 2 bases stayed unmatched. The CDR3 is 15 amino acids. The germline CDR1 and CDR2 sequences are LGHNA and YSLEER. The CDR3 DNA follows: TGCGCCAGCAGCCAAGGTCTAGCGGGGGGCAATGAGCAGTTCTTC. Its translation is CASSQGLAGGNEQFF.

This clone was recorded only once. The chain recombines TRBV6-6 with TRBJ1-5; 7 bases align to TRBD1. V shed 5 bases, J shed 3 bases, and the junction held 16 bases outside the gene matches. CDR3 length: 18 amino acids. CDR1 MNHNY and CDR2 SVGAGI come from the germline V gene (reference sequence). Here the CDR3 DNA reads TGTGCCAGCAGTCAGAGTTATACCGGGACAGCTTACAATCAGCCCCAGCATTTT. This codes for CASSQSYTGTAYNQPQHF.

This chain links TRBV4-3 with TRBJ1-5, with 7 bases fitting TRBD1. Germline lookup yields CDR1 LGHNA and CDR2 YSLEER. This CDR3 contains 15 residues. V gave up 0 bases and J gave up 5 bases; unmatched junction bases: 4. The CDR3 DNA follows: TGCGCCAGCAGCCAAGATTACAGGGGTTATCAGCCCCAGCATTTT. Protein product: CASSQDYRGYQPQHF.

This clone showed up just a few times. The chain recombines TRBV30 with TRBJ1-2; a possible D gene is TRBD1 (6 bases). The V gene's germline CDR1 is GTSNPN and CDR2 SVGIG (reference sequence). Trimming removed 5 bases from V and 6 bases from J, with 10 bases in between. The CDR3 extends over 11 amino acids. The CDR3 is CAWGQIDGYTF. CDR3 in DNA: TGTGCCTGGGGACAGATCGATGGCTACACCTTC. The variable domain in full, completed from reference TRBV30 and TRBJ1-2, reads SQTIHQWPATLVQPVGSPLSLECTVEGTSNPNLYWYRQAAGRGLQLLFYSVGIGQISSEVPQNLSASRPQDRQFILSSKKLLLSDSGFYLCAWGQIDGYTFGSGTRLTVV.